Described below is a single T cell receptor beta chain sequence and its context. The record originates from a study of technical replicates of blood from a few donors. This table comes from immunoSEQ multiplex PCR, and its TCRdb copy is limited to in-frame clones, with some not included. The table records nearly 80,000 clones, 93% of them present only once. V gave up 1 base and J gave up 6 bases, with 5 bases separating them. The CDR3 is 12 amino acids. Looked up from germline, CDR1 is SGHNT and CDR2 is YENEEA. V gene TRBV11-3 combines with J gene TRBJ2-3; D is unclear. The source of this sequence is a human donor in good health. Sample: T cells isolated from PBMCs. In nucleotides, the CDR3 is TGTGCCAGCAGCTTAGCAGCGGATACGCAGTATTTT. Encoded protein: CASSLAADTQYF.